This T cell receptor beta chain originates from a study of CD8+ T cells in alopecia areata. V lost 4 bases and J 5 bases, leaving 7 bases between the germline ends. CDR1 and CDR2 (germline): SGHDT, YYEEEE. The CDR3 is 11 residues long. Collected material from alopecia areata patients comprised lesional scalp punch biopsies and peripheral blood. The sequencing template was cDNA reverse transcribed from extracted RNA. Some clones are missing from TCRdb's copy, which holds only in-frame ones; the method was immunoSEQ multiplex PCR. The repertoire has around 140,000 clones, around 58% of them found once; the top ten carry 6.4%.

The material sequenced was CD4+ T cells sorted from blood, taken at week 0. The chain joins TRBV5-6 to TRBJ2-7; D call uncertain. The source is a human donor with alopecia areata. The CDR3 region is CASSLLNEQYF. The CDR3 nucleotides are TGTGCCAGCAGCCTACTTAACGAGCAGTACTTC.